This record looks at one T cell receptor (beta chain) sequence and its context. Profiled with immunoSEQ multiplex PCR; TCRdb holds only in-frame clones, not every one. The repertoire consists of tens of thousands of clones, with 80% to 90% occurring once and the leading ten covering roughly 6.2%. V was pared by 0 bases and J by 2 bases, with 8 bases of the junction left unmatched. The CDR3 loop spans 17 amino acids. Germline V gene lookup returns CDR1 SGHRS and CDR2 YFSETQ. This record belongs to a study of blood T cell repertoires in COVID-19. The J gene is TRBJ2-5, the V gene TRBV5-1, with 9 bases fitting TRBD2. The clonotype originates from a man aged 45-60 years with active COVID-19. Sequences were obtained from peripheral blood. CDR3 DNA: TGCGCCAGCAGCTTGGTCAGACTAGCGGTAACTCAAGAGACCCAGTACTTC. Residues: CASSLVRLAVTQETQYF.